Following are 18 T cell receptor beta chains from one sample sequenced in a study of neoadjuvant anti-PD-1 for oral cavity cancer. Libraries were prepared by immunoSEQ multiplex PCR; TCRdb keeps only in-frame clonotypes and omits some of them. The sample has around 81,000 clones, 70% to 85% seen once. Sequencing was performed on PBMCs, taken before nivolumab (anti-PD-1) treatment. These receptors were taken from a person between 40 and 85 years old with oral cavity squamous cell carcinoma.

This chain joins TRBV5-6 and TRBJ2-5, with 8 bases matching TRBD1. The V gene's germline CDR1 is SGHDT and CDR2 YYEEEE. Losses at the gene ends were 5 bases for V and 4 bases for J; bases not matched to a gene: 7. The CDR3 has 14 amino acids. DNA for the CDR3: TGTGCCAGCAGTTGGACAGGGTTCCCAGAGACCCAGTACTTC. Its translation: CASSWTGFPETQYF.

Only a few counts were recorded for this clone. CDR3 protein: CASSEVAGSYNEQFF. CDR3 nucleotides: TGTGCCAGCAGCGAGGTAGCGGGAAGCTACAATGAGCAGTTCTTC. The chain joins TRBV6-1 to TRBJ2-1, with 8 nucleotides matching TRBD2. J lost 3 bases, V lost 6 bases, and 7 bases had no gene match. The CDR3 is made up of 15 amino acids. Germline CDR1 is MNHNS and CDR2 is SASEGT.

The chain links TRBV10-2 to TRBJ2-7; a weak D match, TRBD2 (5 bases). This CDR3 has 13 amino acids. Germline-derived CDR1 and CDR2 are WSHSY and SAAADI. V shed 6 bases and J shed 3 bases, with 12 bases lying between them. The CDR3 loop is CASRVGVGYEQYF. The DNA of the CDR3 is TGCGCCAGCAGGGTCGGGGTTGGCTACGAGCAGTACTTC.

CDR3 sequence reads: CASSWPRGSSGRLWHEQYF. CDR3 in DNA: TGTGCCAGCAGCTGGCCCAGGGGAAGTAGCGGGAGGTTGTGGCACGAGCAGTACTTC. The J gene is TRBJ2-7, the V gene TRBV2; TRBD2 aligns across 10 bases. Germline V gene sequence: CDR1 SNHLY, CDR2 FYNNEI. The ends lost 6 bases at V and 5 bases at J; junction bases unmatched: 22. CDR3 length: 19 amino acids. Drawing the rest from reference TRBV2 and TRBJ2-7, the complete variable domain is EPEVTQTPSHQVTQMGQEVILRCVPISNHLYFYWYRQILGQKVEFLVSFYNNEISEKSEIFDDQFSVERPDGSNFTLKIRSTKLEDSAMYFCASSWPRGSSGRLWHEQYFGPGTRLTVT.

The chain employs TRBV7-9 and TRBJ1-4, with a weak D call TRBD1 (6 bases). The CDR3 extends over 15 amino acids. Germline V gene sequence: CDR1 SEHNR, CDR2 FQNEAQ (reference sequence). The V end lost 5 bases, the J end lost 8 bases, and 18 bases lay between the germline ends. The CDR3 DNA sequence: TGTGCCAGCAGCAACCGACAGGCGAGGAGCGAAAAACTGTTTTTT. Its protein product is CASSNRQARSEKLFF.

The CDR3 DNA reads TGTGCCAGCAGTTACTCGTTGCAGACCCAGTACTTC. As protein: CASSYSLQTQYF. The chain has TRBV6-5 and TRBJ2-5; D is uncertain. CDR1 and CDR2 (germline): MNHEY, SVGAGI. The CDR3 runs 12 residues. The V end lost 0 bases, the J end lost 6 bases, and 5 bases lay between the germline ends.

This chain uses TRBV12-5 with TRBJ2-3, with D perhaps TRBD1 or TRBD2 (5 bases each). The CDR3 length is 14 residues. The germline V gene has CDR1 LGHNT and CDR2 FRNRAP. Trimming stripped 1 base from V and 1 base from J, with 6 bases between. The CDR3: CASGLGDRTDTQYF. The CDR3, as DNA: TGTGCTAGTGGTTTGGGGGACCGCACAGATACGCAGTATTTT. The full variable domain, completed using reference TRBV12-5 and TRBJ2-3, is DARVTQTPRHKVTEMGQEVTMRCQPILGHNTVFWYRQTMMQGLELLAYFRNRAPLDDSGMPKDRFSAEMPDATLATLKIQPSEPRDSAVYFCASGLGDRTDTQYFGPGTRLTVL.

The chain couples TRBV10-3 to TRBJ1-3, with D uncertain. Germline V CDR1 and CDR2: ENHRY, SYGVKD. V shed 1 base and J shed 0 bases, with 4 bases lying between them. The CDR3 has 14 residues. The CDR3 is CAISELDSGNTIYF. CDR3 nucleotides: TGTGCCATCAGTGAGTTGGACTCTGGAAACACCATATATTTT.

This chain links TRBV4-1 with TRBJ2-3; 8 bases agree with TRBD2. The CDR3 contains 18 residues. From germline, CDR1 is MGHRA and CDR2 YSYEKL. The V gene end was trimmed by 7 bases and the J gene end by 0 bases; junction bases not matched to a gene: 15. DNA of the CDR3: TGCGCCAGCACCCCGGGGGGGAGCATTTCGACTAGCACAGATACGCAGTATTTT. Amino acid sequence: CASTPGGSISTSTDTQYF.

Only one count was recorded for this clone. The chain is built from TRBV5-1 and TRBJ2-5; possibly TRBD1 or TRBD2 for D (6 bases each). V was shortened by 5 bases and J by 4 bases, with 15 bases between the two germline ends. Germline assignment: CDR1 SGHRS and CDR2 YFSETQ. The CDR3 is 14 amino acids. CDR3 coding DNA: TGCGCCAGCAGGCCCATGGGGGGCGTAGAGACCCAGTACTTC. Its translation: CASRPMGGVETQYF.

This clone was detected only once. The CDR3 DNA reads TGTGCCAGCAGAACGTCCGTCGGAAACACCATATATTTT. This sequence encodes CASRTSVGNTIYF. The chain combines TRBV6-5 with TRBJ1-3, with D unclear. This CDR3 region has 13 residues. Germline CDR1 reads MNHEY; CDR2 reads SVGAGI. V lost 6 bases to trimming and J lost 4 bases, with 10 bases between them.

This clone was found once. V is TRBV6-6 and J is TRBJ1-5, with TRBD1 matching 8 bases. The CDR3 is 15 residues long. Germline V lookup: CDR1 MNHNY, CDR2 SVGAGI (reference sequence). V was pared by 2 bases and J by 7 bases, with 7 bases of the junction left unmatched. The CDR3 loop reads CASSYARQGSQPQHF. The CDR3 nucleotides are TGTGCCAGCAGTTACGCGCGACAGGGGAGCCAGCCCCAGCATTTT.

V is TRBV29-1 and J is TRBJ2-7, with TRBD1 identical over 8 bases. The V and J ends lost 5 bases and 4 bases, in that order; junction bases with no gene match: 7. CDR1 and CDR2 (germline): SQVTM, ANQGSEA. The CDR3 spans 13 residues. CDR3 sequence reads: CSVFGTGQYEQYF. CDR3 coding DNA: TGCAGCGTTTTTGGGACAGGCCAATACGAGCAGTACTTC.

The V call is TRBV19, the J call TRBJ2-7, with D maybe TRBD2 (6 bases). CDR1 is LNHDA, CDR2 SQIVND, per germline (reference sequence). The CDR3 consists of 13 residues. V gave up 4 bases and J gave up 9 bases, with 16 bases separating them. Written as DNA, the CDR3 is TGTGCCAGTAGTACAACGGACGGAGGGGCGCAGTACTTC. Amino acids: CASSTTDGGAQYF.

For this clone: Other DNA sequences of this sample code for an identical CDR3. The J gene is TRBJ1-5, the V gene TRBV2, with D perhaps matching TRBD1 (5 bases). The CDR3 totals 14 residues. Trimming removed 4 bases from V and 3 bases from J, with 10 bases in between. Germline V lookup: CDR1 SNHLY, CDR2 FYNNEI. The CDR3 DNA is TGTGCCAGCAGTGGAGACAGCTCCAATCAGCCCCAGCATTTT. It codes for CASSGDSSNQPQHF.

This chain's CDR3 is CASSLPGAEFYTF. CDR3 nucleotides: TGTGCCAGCAGTTTACCAGGGGCAGAGTTTTACACCTTC. The J gene is TRBJ1-2, the V gene TRBV27, with D possibly TRBD1 on 6 matching bases. Trimming shortened V by 2 bases and J by 11 bases, and 15 bases separated the two germline ends. This CDR3 has 13 amino acids. CDR1 MNHEY and CDR2 SMNVEV come from the germline V gene (reference sequence).

The chain recombines TRBV19 with TRBJ2-2; 7 bases line up with TRBD2. The trim removed 2 bases at V and 6 bases at J, leaving 9 bases unmatched. The CDR3 runs 16 residues. The germline CDR1 and CDR2 sequences are LNHDA and SQIVND (reference sequence). This chain's CDR3 is CASSIPGLSYAGELFF. In DNA, the CDR3 is TGTGCCAGTAGTATACCGGGACTATCTTACGCCGGGGAGCTGTTTTTT.

The chain has TRBV30 and TRBJ1-3; TRBD1 is a possible D gene (6 bases). The germline V gene encodes CDR1 GTSNPN and CDR2 SVGIG (reference sequence). The ends were cut back, 1 base at V and 4 bases at J, with 11 bases in the middle. This CDR3 is built from 14 residues. DNA of the CDR3: TGTGCCTGGAGTGAGGGGGGCGCGGGAAACACCATATATTTT. The encoded protein is CAWSEGGAGNTIYF.